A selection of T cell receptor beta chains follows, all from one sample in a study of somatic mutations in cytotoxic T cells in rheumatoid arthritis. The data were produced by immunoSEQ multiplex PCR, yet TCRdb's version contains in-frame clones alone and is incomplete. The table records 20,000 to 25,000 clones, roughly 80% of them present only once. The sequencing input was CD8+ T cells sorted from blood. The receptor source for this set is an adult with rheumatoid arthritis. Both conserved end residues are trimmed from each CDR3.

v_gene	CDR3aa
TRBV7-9	ASSQSPKQEQY
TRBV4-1	ASSQVFGDSYEQY
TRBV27	ASGSSLPIYNEQF
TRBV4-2	ASSLVEGWGNSPLH
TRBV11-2	ASSLESGLAGTYEQY
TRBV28	ASSLGQDSGNTIY
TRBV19	ASRKTRTSGYNEQF
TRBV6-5	ASSSDREDQETQY
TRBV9	ASSVFEGTYNEQF
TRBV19	ASSPKFSSTDTQY
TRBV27	ASSPPGQRTTEAF
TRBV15	ATSRDRRDNEKLF
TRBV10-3	AISATDRSSYEQY
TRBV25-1	ASSHSRANQPQH
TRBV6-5	ASSYSTANTGELF
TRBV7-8	ASSPGGFYGYT
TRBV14	ASSQVGEGQF
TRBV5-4	ASSRDRGPSGNTIY
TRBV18	ASSPPVGNEQY
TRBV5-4	ASSYSYGYT
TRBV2	AAGTSGGKETQY
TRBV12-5	ASGRASGNEQF
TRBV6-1	ASSHRWENTEAF
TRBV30	AWSVKDAQGSGHMNTEAF
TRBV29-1	SVNGGLLSTDTQY
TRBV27	ASSPSTGGTDTQY
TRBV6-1	ASSELETGIYNEQF
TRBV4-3	ASSQDQGGYEQY
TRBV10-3	AISDPEGRETDTQY
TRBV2	ASSEIPGGLPNEQF
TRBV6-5	ASSSTTANEKLF
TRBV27	ASSFTPGGGYT
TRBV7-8	ASSLALSYEQY